This TCR beta chain originates from a study of shared clonotypes between healthy human individuals. Study at large: The cohort comprised a couple of women and a few men. Their ages spanned 18 to 49 years.

Assay used: immunoSEQ multiplex PCR; TCRdb lists only in-frame clones, some missing. This table has some 2,500,000 clones, approximately 93% appearing once. V shed 0 bases and J shed 4 bases, with 13 bases lying between them. The CDR3 is 16 residues long. Germline V gene data show CDR1 as SGHDT and CDR2 as YYEEEE. Healthy HIV-negative adults without recent acute infections or vaccinations served as donors. Study results and limitations: Rarefaction analysis demonstrated incomplete sorted-subset sequencing notwithstanding large depth. Among donors, sharing of clonotypes was expected to be affected by sequencing depth.

Concerning this clone: Its antigen is undetermined.

V and J are TRBV5-6 and TRBJ2-2; no firm D call. The sequenced sample consisted of naive CD4+ T cells from PBMCs. Subset of the sample: CD45RA+ positively selected. This TCR derives from a man aged 18 to 29 in good health. Some clones in this sample may be carry-over from other donors' samples. CDR3 sequence (DNA): TGTGCCAGCAGCTTGGAACCCATCTCTTCCACCGGGGAGCTGTTTTTT. Encoded protein: CASSLEPISSTGELFF.